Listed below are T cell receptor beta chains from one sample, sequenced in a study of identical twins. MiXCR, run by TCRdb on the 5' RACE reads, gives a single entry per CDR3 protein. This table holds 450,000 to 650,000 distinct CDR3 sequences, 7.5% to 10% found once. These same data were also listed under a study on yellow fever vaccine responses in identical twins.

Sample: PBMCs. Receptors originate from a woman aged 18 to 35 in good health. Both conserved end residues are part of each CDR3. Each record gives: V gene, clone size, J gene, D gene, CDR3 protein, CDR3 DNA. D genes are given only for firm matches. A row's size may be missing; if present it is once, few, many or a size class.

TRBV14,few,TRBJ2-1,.,CASSQDHGSSYNEQFF,TGTGCCAGCAGCCAAGATCACGGGAGCTCCTACAATGAGCAGTTCTTC
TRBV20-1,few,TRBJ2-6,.,CSARNLGDSGANVLTF,TGCAGTGCTAGAAATCTCGGTGACTCTGGGGCCAACGTCCTGACTTTC
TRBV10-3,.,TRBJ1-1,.,CAISESIMGARGTEAFF,TGTGCCATCAGTGAGTCGATAATGGGGGCGCGAGGGACTGAAGCTTTCTTT
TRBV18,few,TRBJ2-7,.,CASSPLQGLSYEQYF,TGTGCCAGCTCACCACTACAGGGATTATCCTACGAGCAGTACTTC
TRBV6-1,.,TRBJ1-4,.,CASTNPPGRSGEKLFF,TGTGCCAGCACTAACCCTCCCGGGAGGAGCGGCGAAAAACTGTTTTTT
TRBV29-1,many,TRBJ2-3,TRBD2,CSVDRGGAGDTQYF,TGCAGCGTTGATCGCGGGGGGGCCGGAGATACGCAGTATTTT
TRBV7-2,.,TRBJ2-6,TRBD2,CASTPGGAYSGANVLTF,TGTGCCAGCACCCCGGGGGGGGCTTACTCTGGGGCCAACGTCCTGACTTTC
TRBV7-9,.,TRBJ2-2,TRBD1,CASSPGQGVTGELFF,TGTGCCAGCAGCCCTGGACAGGGGGTCACCGGGGAGCTGTTTTTT
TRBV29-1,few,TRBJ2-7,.,CSVSDPYEQYF,TGCAGCGTATCTGACCCGTACGAGCAGTACTTC
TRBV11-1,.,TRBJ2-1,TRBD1,CASSNPGQGASTYNEQFF,TGTGCCAGCAGCAACCCGGGACAGGGGGCTTCGACCTACAATGAGCAGTTCTTC
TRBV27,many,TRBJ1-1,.,CASSLGQFGPEAFF,TGTGCCAGCAGTCTCGGACAGTTCGGACCTGAAGCTTTCTTT
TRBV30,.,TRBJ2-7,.,CAWSVDTYEQYF,TGTGCCTGGAGTGTAGACACCTACGAGCAGTACTTC
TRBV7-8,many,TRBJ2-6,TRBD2,CASSPLSSGGYSGANVLTF,TGTGCCAGCAGCCCTTTATCTAGCGGGGGTTACTCTGGGGCCAACGTCCTGACTTTC
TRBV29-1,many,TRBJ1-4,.,CSVASPGGANEKLFF,TGCAGCGTCGCCTCGCCGGGGGGTGCTAATGAAAAACTGTTTTTT
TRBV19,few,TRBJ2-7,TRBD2,CASSIGRKAGASYEQYF,TGTGCCAGTAGTATTGGCCGAAAAGCGGGGGCGAGCTACGAGCAGTACTTC
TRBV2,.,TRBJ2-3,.,CASSEIHTDTQYF,TGTGCCAGCAGTGAAATACACACAGATACGCAGTATTTT
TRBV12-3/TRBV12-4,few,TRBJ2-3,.,CASSHAGTQQYF,TGTGCCAGCAGTCATGCCGGGACTCAGCAGTATTTT
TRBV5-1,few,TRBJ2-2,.,CASTEAGSNTGELFF,TGCGCCAGCACTGAGGCGGGGAGCAACACCGGGGAGCTGTTTTTT
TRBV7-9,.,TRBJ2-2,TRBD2,CASSSGLARAGELFF,TGTGCCAGCAGCTCGGGACTAGCGCGGGCCGGGGAGCTGTTTTTT
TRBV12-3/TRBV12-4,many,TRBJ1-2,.,CASSSFDPSPTF,TGTGCCAGCAGTTCCTTCGACCCGTCGCCCACCTTC
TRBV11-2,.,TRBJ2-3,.,CASSSPPTPEVDTQYF,TGTGCCAGCAGCTCTCCCCCGACCCCAGAGGTGGATACGCAGTATTTT
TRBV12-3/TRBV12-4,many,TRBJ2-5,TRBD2,CASSLLAGEETQYF,TGTGCCAGCAGTTTGCTAGCGGGAGAGGAGACCCAGTACTTC
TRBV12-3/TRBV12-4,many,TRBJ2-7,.,CASRPDGVSSYEF,TGTGCCAGCAGGCCGGACGGGGTCTCATCCTATGAATTC
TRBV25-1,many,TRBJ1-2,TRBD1,CASSLTGSNYGYTF,TGTGCCAGCAGTTTGACAGGGTCTAACTATGGCTACACCTTC
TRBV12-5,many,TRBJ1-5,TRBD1,CASGFSETQGYSNQPQHF,TGTGCTAGTGGTTTTTCCGAAACACAGGGGTATAGCAATCAGCCCCAGCATTTT
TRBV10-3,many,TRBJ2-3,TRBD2,CACGGSGDTQYF,TGCGCCTGTGGCGGGAGCGGTGATACGCAGTATTTT
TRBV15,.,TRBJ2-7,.,CATSGPTGTGSYEQYF,TGTGCCACCAGCGGACCAACCGGGACGGGCTCCTACGAGCAGTACTTC
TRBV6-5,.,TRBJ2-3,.,CASSYGQSSTDTQYF,TGTGCCAGCAGTTACGGGCAGAGTAGCACAGATACGCAGTATTTT
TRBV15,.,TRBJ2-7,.,CATSREGGLTEQYF,TGTGCCACCAGCAGAGAAGGGGGTTTGACCGAGCAGTACTTC
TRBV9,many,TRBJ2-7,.,CASSVSPQYEQYF,TGTGCCAGCAGCGTCTCCCCCCAATACGAGCAGTACTTC
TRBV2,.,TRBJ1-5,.,CASSPGHHSNQPQHF,TGTGCCAGCAGTCCGGGACACCATAGCAATCAGCCCCAGCATTTT
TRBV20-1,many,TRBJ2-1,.,CSATSHSYNEQFF,TGCAGTGCTACTAGCCACTCCTACAATGAGCAGTTCTTC
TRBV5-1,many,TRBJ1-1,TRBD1,CASSLVQGGTEAFF,TGCGCCAGCAGCTTGGTGCAGGGGGGCACTGAAGCTTTCTTT
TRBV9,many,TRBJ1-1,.,CASSVGGPTEAFF,TGTGCCAGCAGCGTGGGAGGGCCCACTGAAGCTTTCTTT
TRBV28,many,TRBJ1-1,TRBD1,CASSLRTGARDTEAFF,TGTGCCAGCAGTTTAAGGACAGGGGCTCGAGACACTGAAGCTTTCTTT
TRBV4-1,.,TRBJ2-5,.,CASSLRDLQETQYF,TGCGCCAGCAGCCTCCGGGACCTCCAAGAGACCCAGTACTTC
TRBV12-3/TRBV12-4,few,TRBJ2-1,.,CASSLGGYKGSYNEQFF,TGTGCCAGCAGTTTAGGGGGGTATAAAGGGTCCTACAATGAGCAGTTCTTC
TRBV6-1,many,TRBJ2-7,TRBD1,CASQSKQGTEQYF,TGTGCCAGTCAGTCGAAACAGGGGACCGAGCAGTACTTC
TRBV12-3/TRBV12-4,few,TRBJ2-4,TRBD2,CASSSGGVGNIQYF,TGTGCCAGCAGTTCGGGGGGGGTAGGAAACATTCAGTACTTC
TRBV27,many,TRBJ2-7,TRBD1,CASSLKGQPYEQYF,TGTGCCAGCAGTTTAAAGGGACAGCCCTACGAGCAGTACTTC
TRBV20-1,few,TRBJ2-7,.,CSERAEGGTTQYF,TGCAGTGAAAGAGCGGAGGGGGGTACGACGCAGTACTTC
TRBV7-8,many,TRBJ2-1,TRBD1,CASSLAPTGVYEQFF,TGTGCCAGCAGCTTAGCCCCGACAGGGGTGTATGAGCAGTTCTTC
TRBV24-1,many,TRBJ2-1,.,CATSDFGLTEQFF,TGTGCCACCAGTGATTTCGGGTTAACTGAGCAGTTCTTC
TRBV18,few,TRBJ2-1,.,CASSPPNVGEQFF,TGTGCCAGCTCACCACCGAACGTGGGTGAGCAGTTCTTC
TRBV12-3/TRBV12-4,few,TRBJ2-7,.,CASSSTTVDVYEQYF,TGTGCCAGCAGCTCCACCACCGTAGACGTCTACGAGCAGTACTTC
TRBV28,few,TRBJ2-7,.,CASTSRVYEQYF,TGTGCCAGCACGTCTCGCGTTTACGAGCAGTACTTC
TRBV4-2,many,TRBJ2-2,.,CASSQDFGGSLTGELFF,TGTGCCAGCAGCCAAGACTTTGGGGGGAGTCTCACCGGGGAGCTGTTTTTT
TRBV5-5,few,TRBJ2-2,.,CASSLGPSHLNTGELFF,TGTGCCAGCAGCTTGGGGCCATCACATCTCAACACCGGGGAGCTGTTTTTT
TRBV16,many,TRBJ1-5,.,CASSRHRDSNQPQHF,TGTGCCAGCAGCCGGCACAGAGATAGCAATCAGCCCCAGCATTTT
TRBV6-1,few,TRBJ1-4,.,CASSVGGGGEKLFF,TGTGCCAGCAGCGTCGGGGGGGGAGGAGAAAAACTGTTTTTT
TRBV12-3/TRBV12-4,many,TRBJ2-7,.,CASSLTHEQYF,TGTGCCAGCAGCTTAACACACGAGCAGTACTTC
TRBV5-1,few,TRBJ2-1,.,CASSSFAAAYNEQFF,TGCGCCAGCAGCTCCTTCGCGGCGGCCTACAATGAGCAGTTCTTC